This T cell receptor (beta chain) was sequenced in a study of radiotherapy plus CTLA-4 blockade in lung cancer. Repertoires were generated with immunoSEQ multiplex PCR, while TCRdb's copy carries only in-frame clones and drops some. Here the sample spans about 72,000 clones, over 80% being singletons. V gave up 6 bases and J gave up 11 bases, with 27 bases separating them. Germline V gene lookup returns CDR1 MDHEN and CDR2 SYDVKM. This CDR3 comprises 16 residues. This clonotype was sampled from a human donor with non-small cell lung cancer who had a partial response to radiotherapy plus ipilimumab. Sample: peripheral blood, taken from a patient treated with radiotherapy plus ipilimumab. The chain couples TRBV28 to TRBJ2-3; possibly TRBD2 for D (6 bases). The chain's CDR3 is CASSSQRNGSAGGQYF. CDR3 in DNA: TGTGCCAGCAGCTCCCAAAGGAACGGGAGTGCCGGTGGGCAGTATTTT.